This entry lists 9 T cell receptor beta chains sequenced from one sample in a study of regulatory T cells in long-lasting Graves disease. Both iRepertoire HTBI primers and Arm-PCR of CDR3 regions were used to build the TCR beta libraries. Via MiXCR, TCRdb re-called the multiplex PCR reads, giving one row per CDR3 protein. Here the sample spans roughly 470,000 distinct CDR3 sequences, under 25% being singletons. Time point denoted: persistent/refractory GD, antithyroid drugs over 5 years with positive TRAb. Making the TCR library involved RNA that had been extracted from PBMCs. The sequences come from peripheral blood mononuclear cells (PBMCs), collected when the disease was refractory, from a patient treated with antithyroid drugs. These receptors all come from a female donor with Graves disease.

This sequence joins TRBV6-1 and TRBJ1-1; no clear D gene. CDR3 length equals 14 residues. Deletions cut 6 bases from V and 4 bases from J, with 15 bases between. The germline V gene has CDR1 MNHNS and CDR2 SASEGT. The DNA for the CDR3 is TGTGCCAGCAGCCCACTTGGACTTACCACTGAAGCTTTCTTT. Its protein is CASSPLGLTTEAFF.

This clonotype was counted ten times or more. The rearrangement links TRBV12-3 or TRBV12-4 to TRBJ2-7; D might be TRBD1 (6 bases). V lost 3 bases to trimming and J lost 5 bases, with 20 bases between them. The CDR3 has 16 residues. The CDR3, as DNA: TGTGCCAGCAGTTTCGCCCTCCAGGGTGGGGGCCACGAGCAGTACTTC. This encodes CASSFALQGGGHEQYF.

The DNA of the CDR3 is TGCAGTGCTAGAGACCGCCAGGACACCGGATCAATGAACACTGAAGCTTTCTTT. Its protein is CSARDRQDTGSMNTEAFF. V is TRBV20-1 and J is TRBJ1-1; D might be TRBD1 (5 bases). The CDR3 totals 18 residues. CDR1 DFQATT and CDR2 SNEGSKA come from the germline V gene (reference sequence). V lost 0 bases to trimming and J lost 0 bases, with 20 bases between them.

This clonotype was seen ten or more times. J is TRBJ2-2 and V is TRBV6-2 or TRBV6-3, with TRBD1 matching 7 bases. The germline V gene has CDR1 MNHEY and CDR2 SVGEGT. After removal of 6 bases from V and 2 bases from J, the junction contained 9 bases not matched to a gene. The CDR3 is 16 amino acids. The DNA of the CDR3 is TGTGCCAGCAGACCCCCGACAGGGAGTAACACCGGGGAGCTGTTTTTT. This sequence encodes CASRPPTGSNTGELFF.

This clonotype was picked up many times. The chain carries TRBV27 and TRBJ2-7; 9 positions match TRBD1. The CDR3 is made up of 17 amino acids. Germline loops: CDR1 MNHEY, CDR2 SMNVEV (reference sequence). J gave up 2 bases and V 2 bases, and 10 bases lay outside the gene matches. The chain's CDR3 is CASSLMMRDRVPYEQYF. CDR3 sequence (DNA): TGTGCCAGCAGTTTAATGATGAGGGACAGGGTGCCCTACGAGCAGTACTTC.

This clonotype was detected many times. This chain connects TRBV6-1 to TRBJ1-4; maybe TRBD1 (5 bases). Germline V lookup: CDR1 MNHNS, CDR2 SASEGT. The CDR3 is made up of 14 amino acids. V shed 7 bases and J shed 2 bases, with 11 bases lying between them. The CDR3 DNA reads TGTGCCAGCAAAAGCGGGACGACTAATGAAAAACTGTTTTTT. It translates to CASKSGTTNEKLFF.

This clonotype has more than one count but fewer than ten. This may come from a read error, since a much larger clone is one base off. The CDR3 loop reads CTSRVSRDNSPLHF. The CDR3 DNA is TGTACCAGCAGAGTAAGCCGGGACAATTCACCCCTCCACTTT. This chain uses TRBV6-1 with TRBJ1-6; D possibly corresponds to TRBD1 (5 bases). The CDR3 extends over 14 amino acids. Germline lookup yields CDR1 MNHNS and CDR2 SASEGT.

This clonotype was picked up a small number of times. The chain recombines TRBV6-1 with TRBJ2-2; 8 bases fit TRBD2. Germline V gene data show CDR1 as MNHNS and CDR2 as SASEGT. Germline trimming cut 6 bases from V and 3 bases from J; bases unmatched to any gene: 6. The CDR3 totals 15 residues. CDR3 region: CASRSGRSDTGELFF. For the CDR3, the DNA is TGTGCCAGCAGGAGCGGGAGAAGCGACACCGGGGAGCTGTTTTTT.

This clonotype was counted only a few times. In nucleotides, the CDR3 is TGCGCCAGCAGCCTTCTCACGGGGCAGGGGCAGGGTAACTATGGCTACACCTTC. Its protein product is CASSLLTGQGQGNYGYTF. The chain carries TRBV4-3 and TRBJ1-2; D may be TRBD1 (6 bases). This CDR3 contains 18 residues. V was pared by 4 bases and J by 1 base, with 22 bases between. CDR1 LGHNA and CDR2 YSLEER come from the germline V gene.